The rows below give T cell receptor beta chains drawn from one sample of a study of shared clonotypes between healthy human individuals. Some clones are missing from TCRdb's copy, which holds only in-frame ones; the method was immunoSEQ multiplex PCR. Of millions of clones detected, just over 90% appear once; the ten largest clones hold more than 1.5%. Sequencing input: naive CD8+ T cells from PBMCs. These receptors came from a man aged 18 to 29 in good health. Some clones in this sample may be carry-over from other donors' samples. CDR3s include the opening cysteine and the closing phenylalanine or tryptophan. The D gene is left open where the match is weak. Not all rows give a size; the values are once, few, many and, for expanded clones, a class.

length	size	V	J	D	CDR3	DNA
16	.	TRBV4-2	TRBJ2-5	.	CASSQDPSRLQETQYF	TGTGCCAGCAGCCAAGATCCTAGCAGACTCCAAGAGACCCAGTACTTC
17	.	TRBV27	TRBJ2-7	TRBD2	CASSEQRSGGPSYEQYF	TGTGCCAGCAGTGAACAGCGATCGGGAGGACCCTCCTACGAGCAGTACTTC
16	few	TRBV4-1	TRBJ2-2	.	CASSQVGGAHTGELFF	TGCGCCAGCAGCCAAGTGGGCGGGGCCCACACCGGGGAGCTGTTTTTT
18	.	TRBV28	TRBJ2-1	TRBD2	CASSLVGLAGGPNNEQFF	TGTGCCAGCAGTTTAGTGGGACTAGCGGGAGGACCGAACAATGAGCAGTTCTTC
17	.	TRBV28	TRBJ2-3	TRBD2	CASTSSGLADFTDTQYF	TGTGCCAGCACTAGTTCGGGACTAGCGGACTTCACAGATACGCAGTATTTT
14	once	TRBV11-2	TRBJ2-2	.	CASSLGTNTGELFF	TGTGCCAGCAGCCTAGGCACGAACACCGGGGAGCTGTTTTTT
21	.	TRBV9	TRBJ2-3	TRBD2	CASSVGGVRTSGSPSTDTQYF	TGTGCCAGCAGCGTAGGGGGGGTTAGGACTAGCGGGAGCCCCAGCACAGATACGCAGTATTTT
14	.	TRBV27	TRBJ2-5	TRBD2	CASSELAGGETQYF	TGTGCCAGCAGCGAACTAGCGGGAGGAGAGACCCAGTACTTC
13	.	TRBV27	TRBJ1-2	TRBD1	CASSPNRGRGYTF	TGTGCCAGCAGTCCAAACAGGGGAAGGGGCTACACCTTC
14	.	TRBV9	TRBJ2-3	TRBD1	CASRGGLSTDTQYF	TGTGCCAGCAGAGGGGGCCTTAGCACAGATACGCAGTATTTT
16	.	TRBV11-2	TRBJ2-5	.	CASSSWVVPQEETQYF	TGTGCCAGCAGCTCGTGGGTGGTGCCCCAGGAGGAGACCCAGTACTTC
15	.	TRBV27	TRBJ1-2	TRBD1	CASSPGTGGAYGYTF	TGTGCCAGCAGTCCTGGGACAGGGGGGGCCTATGGCTACACCTTC
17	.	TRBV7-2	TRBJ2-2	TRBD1	CASSQRTGEKLTGELFF	TGTGCCAGCAGCCAGCGGACAGGGGAAAAACTGACCGGGGAGCTGTTTTTT
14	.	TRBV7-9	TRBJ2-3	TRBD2	CASSLVRGRGGQYF	TGTGCCAGCAGCTTAGTCCGCGGGAGGGGTGGGCAGTATTTT
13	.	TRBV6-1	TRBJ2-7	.	CASSEALWYEQYF	TGTGCCAGCAGTGAAGCGCTGTGGTACGAGCAGTACTTC
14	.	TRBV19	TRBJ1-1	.	CASSAGTSYTEAFF	TGTGCCAGTAGTGCCGGGACAAGTTACACTGAAGCTTTCTTT
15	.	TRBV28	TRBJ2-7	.	CASSVTAPASYEQYF	TGTGCCAGCAGTGTGACAGCCCCGGCCTCCTACGAGCAGTACTTC
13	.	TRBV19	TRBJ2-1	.	CASSIVSGNEQFF	TGTGCCAGTAGTATTGTGAGCGGCAATGAGCAGTTCTTC
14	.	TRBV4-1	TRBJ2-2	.	CASSQVDNTGELFF	TGCGCCAGCAGCCAAGTTGATAACACCGGGGAGCTGTTTTTT
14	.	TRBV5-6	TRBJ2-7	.	CASSLAGDNYEQYF	TGTGCCAGCAGCTTGGCAGGGGACAACTACGAGCAGTACTTC
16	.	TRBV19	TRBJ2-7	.	CASSLLLPQGTYEQYF	TGTGCCAGTAGTCTCCTCCTACCCCAGGGAACCTACGAGCAGTACTTC
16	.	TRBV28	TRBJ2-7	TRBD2	CASTTPAASGRDEQYF	TGTGCCAGCACCACCCCCGCAGCCAGCGGGAGGGACGAGCAGTACTTC
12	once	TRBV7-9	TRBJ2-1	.	CASTHQNNEQFF	TGTGCCAGCACCCACCAAAACAATGAGCAGTTCTTC
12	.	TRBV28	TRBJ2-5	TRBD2	CATWEGRETQYF	TGTGCCACCTGGGAGGGTCGGGAGACCCAGTACTTC